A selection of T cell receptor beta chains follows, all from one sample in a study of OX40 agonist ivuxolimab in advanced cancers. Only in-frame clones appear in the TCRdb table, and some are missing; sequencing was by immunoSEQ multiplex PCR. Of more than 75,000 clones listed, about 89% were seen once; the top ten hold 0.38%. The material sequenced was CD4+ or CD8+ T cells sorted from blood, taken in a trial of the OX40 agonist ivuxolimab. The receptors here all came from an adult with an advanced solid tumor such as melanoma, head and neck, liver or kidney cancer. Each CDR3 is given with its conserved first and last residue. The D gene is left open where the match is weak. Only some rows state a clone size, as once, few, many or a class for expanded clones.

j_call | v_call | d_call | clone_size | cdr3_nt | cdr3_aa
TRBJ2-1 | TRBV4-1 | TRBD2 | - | TGCGCCAGCAGCCAAGTAGCGGGAGGGCCGTATGAGCAGTTCTTC | CASSQVAGGPYEQFF
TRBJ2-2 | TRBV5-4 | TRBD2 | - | TGTGCCAGCAGCCGGGCGGCTAGCGGGAGCAATACCGGGGAGCTGTTTTTT | CASSRAASGSNTGELFF
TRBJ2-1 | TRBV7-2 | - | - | TGTGCCAGCAGCCCGGGGTTGAGCCTTGAGCAGTTCTTC | CASSPGLSLEQFF
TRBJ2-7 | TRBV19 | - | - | TGTGCCAGTAGCACCACCAGTAAAACCTACGAGCAGTACTTC | CASSTTSKTYEQYF
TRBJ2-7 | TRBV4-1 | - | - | TGCGCCAGCAGCCTTCTCGTAGCGCTGGGATTACGCGAGCAGTACTTC | CASSLLVALGLREQYF
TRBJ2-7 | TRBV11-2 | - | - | TGTGCCAGCAGCTTGATTGAACGGGAGTCCTACGAGCAGTACTTC | CASSLIERESYEQYF
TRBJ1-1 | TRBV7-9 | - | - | TGTGCCAGCAGAACAAGTAGAGGGAAGTACACTGAAGCTTTCTTT | CASRTSRGKYTEAFF
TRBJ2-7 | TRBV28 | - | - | TGTACCAGCAGCCCCGCGGGGACCTCGACCTACGAGCAGTACTTC | CTSSPAGTSTYEQYF
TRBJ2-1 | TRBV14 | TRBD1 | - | TGTGCCAGCAGCTATTTCCAGGGGGCTGGCAATGAGCAGTTCTTC | CASSYFQGAGNEQFF
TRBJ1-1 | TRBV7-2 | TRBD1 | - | TGTGCCAGCAGCTTAAGACAGGGCGAAGCTTTCTTT | CASSLRQGEAFF
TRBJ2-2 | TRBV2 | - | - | TGTGCCAGCAAAGAGAGGGAGAACACCGGGGAGCTGTTTTTT | CASKERENTGELFF
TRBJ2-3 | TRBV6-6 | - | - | TGTGCCAGCAGCCCCCGGGCACAGTTTGGGCCAGATACGCAGTATTTT | CASSPRAQFGPDTQYF
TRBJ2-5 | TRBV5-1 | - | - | TGCGCCAGCAGCTCGGGCGAGGGCCGGGAGACCCAGTACTTC | CASSSGEGRETQYF
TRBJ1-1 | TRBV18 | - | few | TGTGCCAGCCGGTCGGGGTCGGACACTGAAGCTTTCTTT | CASRSGSDTEAFF
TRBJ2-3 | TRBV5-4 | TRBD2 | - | TGTGCCAGCAGCTTTGCTAGCGGGGGCACAGATACGCAGTATTTT | CASSFASGGTDTQYF
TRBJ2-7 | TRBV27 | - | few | TGTGCCAGCGGAGGGGATCCCACCGAGCAGTACTTC | CASGGDPTEQYF
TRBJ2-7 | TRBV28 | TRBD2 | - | TGTGCCAGCAGTCGTAGCGGGAGCACTTCGTACGAGCAGTACTTC | CASSRSGSTSYEQYF
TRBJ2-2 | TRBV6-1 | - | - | TGTGCCAGCAAAGGGACATCGAACACCGGGGAGCTGTTTTTT | CASKGTSNTGELFF
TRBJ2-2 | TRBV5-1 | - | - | TGCGCCAGCAGCCTTCGACAGGTGAACACCGGGGAGCTGTTTTTT | CASSLRQVNTGELFF
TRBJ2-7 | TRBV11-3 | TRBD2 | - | TGTGCCAGCAGCTCGGGACTAGCGGGGGCCGGCGAGCAGTACTTC | CASSSGLAGAGEQYF
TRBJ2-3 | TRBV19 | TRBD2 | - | TGTGCCAGTAGTATGCAATCTAGCGGTAAGAGCACAGATACGCAGTATTTT | CASSMQSSGKSTDTQYF
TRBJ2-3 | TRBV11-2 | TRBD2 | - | TGTGCCAGCAGCTTAGGGCGGGGACTAGCGGGAGTCGCAGATACGCAGTATTTT | CASSLGRGLAGVADTQYF
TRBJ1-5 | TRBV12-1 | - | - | TGTGCCAGCAGCTTCCGGGGGAAAGTATGGAATCAGCCCCAGCATTTT | CASSFRGKVWNQPQHF
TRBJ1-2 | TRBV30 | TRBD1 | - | TGTGCCTGGATGAAGGACAGGGCGGGCTATGGCTACACCTTC | CAWMKDRAGYGYTF
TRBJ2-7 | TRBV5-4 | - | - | TGTGCCAGCAGCTTGGATCCCACAGGGCCACCCTACGAGCAGTACTTC | CASSLDPTGPPYEQYF
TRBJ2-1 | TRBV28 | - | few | TGTGCCACCCAACCGGGAATTTTTTACAATGAGCAGTTCTTC | CATQPGIFYNEQFF
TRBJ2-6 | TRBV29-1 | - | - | TGCAGCGTGGGGGGTTGGGGCTCTGGGGCCAACGTCCTGACTTTC | CSVGGWGSGANVLTF
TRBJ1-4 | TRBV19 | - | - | TGTGCCAGTAGCACCAACTCTCTTGCAACTAATGAAAAACTGTTTTTT | CASSTNSLATNEKLFF
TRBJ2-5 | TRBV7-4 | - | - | TGTGCCAGCAGGTCCCCGGGACGAGAGACCCAGTACTTC | CASRSPGRETQYF
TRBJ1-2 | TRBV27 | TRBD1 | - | TGTGCCAGTGGGGCCGTCGGCAGGGGGAACTATGGCTACACCTTC | CASGAVGRGNYGYTF
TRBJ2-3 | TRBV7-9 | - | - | TGTGCCAGCAGCTTAGATGGGAGCCTCACAGATACGCAGTATTTT | CASSLDGSLTDTQYF
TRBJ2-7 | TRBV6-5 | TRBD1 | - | TGTGCCAGCCGTCGGTCAGGGGGTCCTTACGAGCAGTACTTC | CASRRSGGPYEQYF
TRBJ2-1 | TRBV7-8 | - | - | TGTGCCAGCAGCTTAATTTCGGCTAGCGTCTACAATGAGCAGTTCTTC | CASSLISASVYNEQFF
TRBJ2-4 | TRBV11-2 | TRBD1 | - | TGTGCCAGCAGCATACGACCGGGACAGGGAAAAAACATTCAGTACTTC | CASSIRPGQGKNIQYF
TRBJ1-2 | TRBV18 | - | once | TGTGCCAGCTCACCACCGAACGCGGAGAACTATGGCTACACCTTC | CASSPPNAENYGYTF
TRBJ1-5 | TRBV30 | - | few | TGTGCCTGGAACCAGGGGCTCAATCAGCCCCAGCATTTT | CAWNQGLNQPQHF